This TCR beta chain is drawn from a study of T cell changes during pregnancy in multiple sclerosis. This CDR3 has 15 residues. V lost 1 base and J 7 bases, leaving 14 bases between the germline ends. Germline V gives CDR1 LNHDA, CDR2 SQIVND (reference sequence). Produced via immunoSEQ multiplex PCR; TCRdb's table is partial and in-frame only. There are some 77,000 clones in the sample; approximately 90% occur only once, and approximately 0.2% lies in the top ten. The chain is built from TRBV19 and TRBJ1-5; possible D gene TRBD1, 6 bases. This specimen consisted of CD4+ T cells from peripheral blood mononuclear cells, obtained before pregnancy. This TCR was sampled from a female donor with multiple sclerosis, enrolled in a pregnancy study. This CDR3 reads CASSIATGTFQPQHF. In DNA, the CDR3 is TGTGCCAGTAGTATAGCGACCGGGACATTCCAGCCCCAGCATTTT.